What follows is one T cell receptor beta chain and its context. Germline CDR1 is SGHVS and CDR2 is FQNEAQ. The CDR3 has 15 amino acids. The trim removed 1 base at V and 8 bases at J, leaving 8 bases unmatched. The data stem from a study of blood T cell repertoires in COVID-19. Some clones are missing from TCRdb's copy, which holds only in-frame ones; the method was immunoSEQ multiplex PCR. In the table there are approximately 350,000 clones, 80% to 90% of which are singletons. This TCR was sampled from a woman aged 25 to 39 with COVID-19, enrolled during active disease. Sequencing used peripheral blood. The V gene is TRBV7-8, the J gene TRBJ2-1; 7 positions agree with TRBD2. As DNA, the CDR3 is TGTGCCAGCAGCTTAGAGAAACTAGCGAGGTATGAGCAGTTCTTC. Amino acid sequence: CASSLEKLARYEQFF.